Shown below are 26 T cell receptor beta chains from a single sample sequenced in a study of technical replicates of blood from a handful of donors. The protocol was immunoSEQ multiplex PCR, while the TCRdb copy is restricted to in-frame clones and leaves out a portion. The sample contains more than 90,000 clones, roughly 96% of which appear only once. The sample consisted of T cells isolated from PBMCs. The receptors come from a human donor in good health.

The chain uses TRBV7-2 and TRBJ1-6; 7 bases are shared with TRBD1. The V gene's germline CDR1 is SGHTA and CDR2 FQGNSA. After removal of 7 bases from V and 6 bases from J, the junction contained 6 bases not matched to a gene. The CDR3 is 14 residues long. CDR3 DNA sequence: TGTGCCAGCATCGAACAGGGGCGTAATTCACCCCTCCACTTT. Its translation is CASIEQGRNSPLHF.

J is TRBJ2-7 and V is TRBV5-6, with unresolved D. V was pared by 2 bases and J by 1 base, with 10 bases between. Per germline, CDR1 SGHDT and CDR2 YYEEEE. The CDR3 length is 14 residues. CDR3 residues: CASSFRGGSYEQYF. CDR3 DNA sequence: TGTGCCAGCAGCTTTAGAGGTGGGTCCTACGAGCAGTACTTC.

The V gene is TRBV7-6, the J gene TRBJ2-7; D gene unclear. CDR1 is SGHVS, CDR2 FNYEAQ, per germline. Trimming stripped 6 bases from V and 1 base from J, with 16 bases between. CDR3 length equals 15 residues. The CDR3 here is CASRNILGTSYEQYF. The CDR3 DNA reads as TGTGCCAGCAGAAACATCCTTGGTACGTCCTACGAGCAGTACTTC.

This chain joins TRBV19 and TRBJ1-6; 7 nucleotides align to TRBD1. V lost 7 bases to trimming and J lost 0 bases; unmatched junction nucleotides: 15. The CDR3 totals 19 residues. Germline V gives CDR1 LNHDA, CDR2 SQIVND (reference sequence). The CDR3 coding sequence is TGTGCCAGTACCAAACAGGGGAAGGTTTCGAGCTCCTATAATTCACCCCTCCACTTT. Translation gives CASTKQGKVSSSYNSPLHF.

This chain joins TRBV7-7 and TRBJ2-2; 7 bases are a match to TRBD2. This CDR3 region has 15 residues. Germline V gives CDR1 SSHAT, CDR2 FNYEAQ (reference sequence). Germline trimming cut 5 bases from V and 8 bases from J; bases unmatched to any gene: 11. The CDR3 loop reads CASSLTVGGGGELFF. The CDR3 nucleotides read TGTGCCAGCAGCCTCACTGTCGGGGGAGGGGGGGAGCTGTTTTTT.

The CDR3 DNA sequence: TGTGCCAGCAGCACTCGACGACTCATTCGGCACAATGAGCAGTTCTTC. It translates to CASSTRRLIRHNEQFF. The chain couples TRBV21-1 to TRBJ2-1; the table's D call, TRBD2, was not checked against the DNA. TRBV21-1 is a pseudogene locus. The CDR3 has 16 residues.

This sequence joins TRBV6-6 and TRBJ1-2; a weak D match, TRBD1 (6 bases). Germline V gene lookup returns CDR1 MNHNY and CDR2 SVGAGI (reference sequence). V lost 5 bases to trimming and J lost 10 bases, with 17 bases between them. This CDR3 has 13 residues. As DNA, the CDR3 is TGTGCCAGCAGTGACGGAGGACAGAAAACCTACACCTTC. Encoded protein: CASSDGGQKTYTF.

This rearrangement joins TRBV6-1 to TRBJ1-1; 7 bases align to TRBD1. V shed 4 bases and J 0 bases; nucleotides not matched to a gene: 5. This CDR3 contains 15 residues. In germline, CDR1 is MNHNS, CDR2 SASEGT. CDR3 nucleotide sequence: TGTGCCAGCAGTGGGACAGGCAAAGTGAACACTGAAGCTTTCTTT. Translating it yields CASSGTGKVNTEAFF.

The rearrangement joins TRBV18 to TRBJ2-3; TRBD2 is a possible D gene (7 bases). CDR1 and CDR2 (germline): KGHSH, LQKENI. The ends were cut back, 5 bases at V and 3 bases at J, with 18 bases in the middle. The CDR3 length is 16 residues. The CDR3 sequence: CASSVLPRGATDTQYF. The CDR3 coding sequence is TGTGCCAGCTCAGTACTTCCTCGGGGGGCGACAGATACGCAGTATTTT.

This clone is a singleton in its sample. The rearrangement joins TRBV6-5 to TRBJ1-1; D is ambiguous. Germline V CDR1 and CDR2: MNHEY, SVGAGI. The CDR3 totals 14 residues. Trimming took off 0 bases at V and 3 bases at J, with 8 bases between the two ends. The CDR3: CASSYSISDTEAFF. The CDR3, as DNA: TGTGCCAGCAGTTACTCTATTTCGGACACTGAAGCTTTCTTT.

This clone has only one observation. This sequence joins TRBV9 and TRBJ2-1; the D gene is possibly TRBD1 (5 bases). This CDR3 has 15 amino acids. V was trimmed by 0 bases and J by 0 bases, leaving 7 bases between them. CDR1 and CDR2 from the germline V gene are SGDLS and YYNGEE. For the CDR3, the DNA is TGTGCCAGCAGCGTAGGACAGAGCTCCTACAATGAGCAGTTCTTC. This encodes CASSVGQSSYNEQFF.

V usage is TRBV7-9 and J usage is TRBJ2-1; D might be TRBD2 (5 bases). Germline V gene sequence: CDR1 SEHNR, CDR2 FQNEAQ (reference sequence). V was clipped by 7 bases and J by 2 bases, with 15 bases between them. This CDR3 has 15 residues. This CDR3 reads CASNQPLGAYNEQFF. CDR3 DNA: TGTGCCAGCAACCAGCCCCTGGGAGCCTACAATGAGCAGTTCTTC.

The J gene is TRBJ2-1, the V gene TRBV7-9, with TRBD2 matching 12 bases. V lost 5 bases and J lost 5; bases outside the gene matches: 4. The CDR3 has 15 residues. Germline CDR1 and CDR2: SEHNR and FQNEAQ (reference sequence). The CDR3, as DNA: TGTGCCAGCAGCCTCCGACTAGCGGGGGACAATGAGCAGTTCTTC. Translating it yields CASSLRLAGDNEQFF.

The CDR3 DNA reads TGTGCCAGCAGCTTGGGGGGGGGCGAGCAGCCCCAGCATTTT. It is translated as CASSLGGGEQPQHF. The chain has TRBV5-6 and TRBJ1-5, with D maybe TRBD1 (6 bases). This CDR3 has 14 residues. Germline-derived CDR1 and CDR2 are SGHDT and YYEEEE. The germline V and J ends were trimmed by 0 bases and 7 bases, with 11 bases remaining between them.

The chain combines TRBV6-5 with TRBJ1-1, with D uncertain. V was cut by 4 bases and J by 0 bases, with 9 bases left in between. The CDR3 runs 14 residues. Germline V CDR1 and CDR2: MNHEY, SVGAGI. In DNA, the CDR3 is TGTGCCAGCAGTTCGTCGAGTCTGAACACTGAAGCTTTCTTT. Translation gives CASSSSSLNTEAFF.

V is TRBV2 and J is TRBJ1-2; D is perhaps TRBD1 (6 bases). The CDR3 is made up of 14 amino acids. Trimming left V 7 bases short and J 13 bases short, with 25 bases between. Germline assignment: CDR1 SNHLY and CDR2 FYNNEI. CDR3 DNA: TGTGCCAGCACCGCAATTATGGGGGGGCCTAGCTCCACCTTC. This codes for CASTAIMGGPSSTF.

V gene TRBV5-1 combines with J gene TRBJ1-1; the D gene is possibly TRBD1 (6 bases). The germline V and J ends were trimmed by 4 bases and 5 bases, with 18 bases remaining between them. The V gene's germline CDR1 is SGHRS and CDR2 YFSETQ. CDR3 size: 15 residues. The CDR3 loop is CASSPRRGGGTEAFF. CDR3 nucleotides: TGCGCCAGCAGCCCGCGACGTGGGGGCGGGACTGAAGCTTTCTTT.

This clone was seen a single time. This sequence joins TRBV27 and TRBJ2-5, with TRBD2 as a possible D gene (6 bases). Trimming shortened V by 2 bases and J by 3 bases, and 7 bases separated the two germline ends. CDR1 is MNHEY and CDR2 is SMNVEV in the germline V gene (reference sequence). The CDR3 contains 13 residues. CDR3 amino acids: CASSLRREETQYF. In DNA, the CDR3 is TGTGCCAGCAGTTTAAGGAGGGAAGAGACCCAGTACTTC.

In this sample, this clone turned up a few times. V usage is TRBV19 and J usage is TRBJ2-4, with a weak D call TRBD2 (7 bases). The V gene's germline CDR1 is LNHDA and CDR2 SQIVND (reference sequence). The CDR3 covers 14 residues. V dropped 6 bases and J dropped 9 bases, with 18 bases sitting between them. CDR3 region: CASRVQGGESIQYF. CDR3 coding DNA: TGTGCCAGTAGGGTACAGGGAGGGGAAAGCATTCAGTACTTC. The full variable domain, its missing parts supplied by reference TRBV19 and TRBJ2-4, is DGGITQSPKYLFRKEGQNVTLSCEQNLNHDAMYWYRQDPGQGLRLIYYSQIVNDFQKGDIAEGYSVSREKKESFPLTVTSAQKNPTAFYLCASRVQGGESIQYFGAGTRLSVL.

V and J are TRBV5-6 and TRBJ1-2; tentatively, D is TRBD1 (6 bases). V lost 1 base and J 7 bases, leaving 14 bases between the germline ends. The CDR3 consists of 14 residues. The germline V gene encodes CDR1 SGHDT and CDR2 YYEEEE. The DNA for the CDR3 is TGTGCCAGCAGCTTGTACAGGGAGAATTTTGGCTACACCTTC. It codes for CASSLYRENFGYTF.

J is TRBJ2-7 and V is TRBV9; 8 bases map to TRBD2. Germline CDR1 is SGDLS and CDR2 is YYNGEE. V was pared by 2 bases and J by 2 bases, with 6 bases of the junction left unmatched. This CDR3 has 15 amino acids. CDR3 bases: TGTGCCAGCAGCGTCGGGGGTAGCGGGGCCTACGAGCAGTACTTC. Protein sequence: CASSVGGSGAYEQYF.

A single count supports this clone. The chain combines TRBV5-1 with TRBJ2-1, with 12 positions matching TRBD2. The CDR3 spans 16 residues. After removal of 0 bases from V and 10 bases from J, the junction contained 8 bases not matched to a gene. Germline loops: CDR1 SGHRS, CDR2 YFSETQ. Here the CDR3 reads CASSLARLAGAGEQFF. Here the CDR3 DNA reads TGCGCCAGCAGCTTGGCCCGACTAGCGGGGGCCGGGGAGCAGTTCTTC.

The chain joins TRBV6-1 to TRBJ1-1, with unresolved D. The CDR3 covers 11 residues. Between the trimmed V and J ends, which lost 6 bases and 7 bases, there was a span of 9 bases. Germline V gene data show CDR1 as MNHNS and CDR2 as SASEGT. Written as DNA, the CDR3 is TGTGCCAGCAGGCAGGTACGTGAAGCTTTCTTT. It encodes CASRQVREAFF.

This rearrangement joins TRBV9 to TRBJ2-3; maybe TRBD2 (7 bases). The germline gives CDR1 SGDLS, CDR2 YYNGEE. V dropped 7 bases and J dropped 2 bases, with 14 bases sitting between them. CDR3 size: 14 residues. For the CDR3, the DNA is TGTGCCAGCCTGGGAGGGGGGCACACAGATACGCAGTATTTT. This codes for CASLGGGHTDTQYF.

The sample holds one count of this clone. The chain couples TRBV4-1 to TRBJ2-7; a possible D gene is TRBD1 (5 bases). Per germline, CDR1 MGHRA and CDR2 YSYEKL. The CDR3 runs to 15 residues. Trimming pared 1 base from V and 5 bases from J, leaving 15 bases between. The CDR3 DNA follows: TGCGCCAGCAGCCAAGGATCAGCTGGGGCCAACGAGCAGTACTTC. The encoded protein is CASSQGSAGANEQYF.

The chain recombines TRBV2 with TRBJ2-7, with D perhaps TRBD1 (6 bases). Trimming stripped 6 bases from V and 4 bases from J, with 10 bases between. Germline V gene lookup returns CDR1 SNHLY and CDR2 FYNNEI. This CDR3 is built from 12 residues. CDR3 sequence: CASRDSRYEQYF. In DNA, the CDR3 is TGTGCCAGCAGGGACAGCCGGTACGAGCAGTACTTC.